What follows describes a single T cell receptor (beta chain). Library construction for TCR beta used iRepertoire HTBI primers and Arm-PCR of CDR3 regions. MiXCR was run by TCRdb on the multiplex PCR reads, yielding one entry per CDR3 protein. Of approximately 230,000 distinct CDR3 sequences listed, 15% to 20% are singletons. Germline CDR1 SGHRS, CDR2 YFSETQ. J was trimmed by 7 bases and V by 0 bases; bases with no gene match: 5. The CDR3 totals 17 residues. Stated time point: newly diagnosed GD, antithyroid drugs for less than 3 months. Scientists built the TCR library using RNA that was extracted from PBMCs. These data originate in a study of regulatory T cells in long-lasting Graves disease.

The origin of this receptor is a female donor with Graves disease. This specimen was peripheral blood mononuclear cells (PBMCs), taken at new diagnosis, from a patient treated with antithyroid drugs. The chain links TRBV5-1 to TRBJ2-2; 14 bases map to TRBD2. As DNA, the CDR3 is TGCGCCAGCAGCTTGGATCCCGGGACTAGCGGGAGCGGGGAGCTGTTTTTT. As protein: CASSLDPGTSGSGELFF. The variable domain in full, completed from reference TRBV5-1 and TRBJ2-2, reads KAGVTQTPRYLIKTRGQQVTLSCSPISGHRSVSWYQQTPGQGLQFLFEYFSETQRNKGNFPGRFSGRQFSNSRSEMNVSTLELGDSALYLCASSLDPGTSGSGELFFGEGSRLTVL.